The rows below give T cell receptor beta chains drawn from one sample of a study of PD-L1 blockade in urothelial cancer. The protocol was immunoSEQ multiplex PCR, while the TCRdb copy is restricted to in-frame clones and leaves out a portion. The sample consists of roughly 110,000 clones, 80% to 95% of them appearing once. Sample: PBMCs, taken around atezolizumab (anti-PD-L1) treatment. These receptors were collected from a man aged 60 to 69 with urothelial cancer. Each CDR3 is given without its conserved first and last residue. Rows give clone size only sometimes, using once, few, many, or a class for an expanded clone.

J: TRBJ2-7; V: TRBV9; size: -; CDR3: ASSGDSYEQY
J: TRBJ2-7; V: TRBV6-5; size: -; CDR3: ASSPGTGFTYEQY
J: TRBJ1-4; V: TRBV5-4; size: -; CDR3: ASSLGTGAATNEKLF
J: TRBJ1-1; V: TRBV10-3; size: once; CDR3: AITRDRGNTEAF
J: TRBJ2-2; V: TRBV27; size: few; CDR3: ASSLVGLSTGELF
J: TRBJ2-1; V: TRBV7-9; size: -; CDR3: ASSPLGGPSYNEQF
J: TRBJ2-3; V: TRBV6-4; size: -; CDR3: ASSEQAGNTDTQY
J: TRBJ2-1; V: TRBV7-8; size: -; CDR3: ASSLAFGGTRGSSYNEQF
J: TRBJ1-5; V: TRBV4-2; size: -; CDR3: ASSQGEVNQPQH
J: TRBJ2-7; V: TRBV5-1; size: -; CDR3: ASSPRTSGSTYEQY
J: TRBJ2-1; V: TRBV7-2; size: -; CDR3: ASSLVLAEEQF
J: TRBJ2-7; V: TRBV28; size: once; CDR3: ASSFPLRGGANLTEGVTYEQY
J: TRBJ1-2; V: TRBV28; size: -; CDR3: ASAITGNYGYT
J: TRBJ2-1; V: TRBV7-3; size: -; CDR3: ASSIPGNEQF
J: TRBJ2-7; V: TRBV18; size: -; CDR3: ASSTTSGGAYEQY
J: TRBJ2-1; V: TRBV9; size: -; CDR3: ASSPQTTGIDEQF
J: TRBJ2-2; V: TRBV6-5; size: once; CDR3: ASSSKFGGGGELF
J: TRBJ2-4; V: TRBV7-2; size: -; CDR3: ASSVGGLQY
J: TRBJ2-7; V: TRBV6-5; size: -; CDR3: ASSQQGSPYEQY
J: TRBJ2-1; V: TRBV2; size: -; CDR3: ASSESTGDYNEQF
J: TRBJ1-4; V: TRBV18; size: -; CDR3: ASSQASYEKLF
J: TRBJ2-1; V: TRBV30; size: -; CDR3: AWSRGSSYNEQF
J: TRBJ1-4; V: TRBV4-3; size: -; CDR3: ASSQERGSNEKLF
J: TRBJ1-5; V: TRBV4-1; size: -; CDR3: ASSHPDRGDQPQH
J: TRBJ1-1; V: TRBV6-1; size: once; CDR3: ASSSREGAWTEAF
J: TRBJ2-1; V: TRBV9; size: -; CDR3: ASSPRGGGGGSYNEQF
J: TRBJ1-4; V: TRBV27; size: -; CDR3: ASRGLDRGGEKLF
J: TRBJ2-7; V: TRBV7-2; size: -; CDR3: ASSQQGTEQY